This TCR beta chain was sequenced in a study of T cell responses to AZD1222 COVID-19 vaccine. Data came from immunoSEQ multiplex PCR; TCRdb stores just in-frame clones and leaves some out. The table includes some 58,000 clones, more than 75% detected once. Study-wide points: Only five or six AZD1222 recipients tested seropositive at baseline. All repertoire sampling was performed exclusively after the peak T cell response.

This clone was counted a single time. Its cognate antigen is unknown. The sequence came from an adult who received the AZD1222 COVID-19 vaccine. The sequenced sample was peripheral blood, obtained 28 days after the second AZD1222 dose.

CDR3 protein: CASRGTSGGQETQYF. The CDR3 nucleotides are TGTGCCAGCAGGGGGACTAGCGGGGGCCAAGAGACCCAGTACTTC. The chain recombines TRBV28 with TRBJ2-5; 14 positions match TRBD2. The V and J ends lost 6 bases and 1 base, in that order; junction bases with no gene match: 1. The CDR3 covers 15 residues. Germline-derived CDR1 and CDR2 are MDHEN and SYDVKM.